A selection of T cell receptor beta chains follows, all from one sample in a study of shared clonotypes between healthy human individuals. Here immunoSEQ multiplex PCR was the method, and the copy in TCRdb shows in-frame clones only, minus some. This table has 2 million to 2.5 million clones, around 92% appearing once. Sequencing was carried out using naive CD4+ T cells from PBMCs. All receptors derive from a man younger than 30 in good health. Some clones in this sample may be carry-over from other donors' samples. The CDR3 runs from the conserved cysteine through the conserved F or W. The D gene is left open where the match is weak. Only part of the rows carry a size: once, few, many, or a class if the clone is expanded.

D gene	J gene	clone size	V gene	CDR3 protein	CDR3 DNA
.	TRBJ2-7	once	TRBV7-3	CASSLTDRYEQYF	TGTGCCAGCAGCTTAACAGATAGGTACGAGCAGTACTTC
.	TRBJ2-3	.	TRBV2	CASTRDRTDTQYF	TGTGCCAGCACGAGGGACCGCACAGATACGCAGTATTTT
TRBD2	TRBJ2-3	.	TRBV28	CASSPWTSGKTDTQYF	TGTGCCAGCAGTCCCTGGACTAGCGGAAAAACCGATACGCAGTATTTT
TRBD2	TRBJ2-7	.	TRBV4-2	CASSQPGGASGVREQYF	TGTGCCAGCAGCCAACCGGGCGGGGCTAGCGGAGTGAGGGAGCAGTACTTC
.	TRBJ1-2	once	TRBV5-5	CASSFAGYGYTF	TGTGCCAGCAGCTTCGCCGGCTATGGCTACACCTTC
TRBD2	TRBJ2-5	.	TRBV5-4	CASSHGTSGRKGGETQYF	TGTGCCAGCAGCCACGGGACTAGCGGGAGGAAGGGAGGGGAGACCCAGTACTTC
TRBD1	TRBJ1-5	few	TRBV28	CASSFGRQGAGQPQHF	TGTGCCAGCAGTTTTGGGCGACAGGGGGCCGGACAGCCCCAGCATTTT
.	TRBJ2-2	few	TRBV7-3	CASSSSVHGELFF	TGTGCCAGCAGCTCCTCAGTGCACGGGGAGCTGTTTTTT
.	TRBJ2-1	.	TRBV5-1	CASSFQDGDYNEQFF	TGCGCCAGCAGCTTCCAGGACGGGGACTACAATGAGCAGTTCTTC
TRBD2	TRBJ2-7	.	TRBV6-5	CASSSPGLAGLYEQYF	TGTGCCAGCAGTTCACCAGGACTAGCGGGATTATACGAGCAGTACTTC
TRBD2	TRBJ2-3	.	TRBV5-1	CASSLGLAGGPGTDTQYF	TGCGCCAGCAGCTTGGGACTAGCGGGAGGGCCGGGGACAGATACGCAGTATTTT
.	TRBJ2-2	once	TRBV7-2	CASSLDRPSDTGELFF	TGTGCCAGCAGTTTAGATAGGCCTAGCGACACCGGGGAGCTGTTTTTT
.	TRBJ2-2	.	TRBV4-3	CASSHQSQGPDDGELFF	TGCGCCAGCAGCCATCAGTCTCAAGGACCTGACGACGGGGAGCTGTTTTTT
.	TRBJ2-7	.	TRBV7-9	CASSFGRGGLYEQYF	TGTGCCAGCAGCTTCGGCCGGGGAGGCCTCTACGAGCAGTACTTC
TRBD1	TRBJ2-5	.	TRBV5-1	CASSLETGQETQYF	TGCGCCAGCAGCTTGGAGACAGGGCAAGAGACCCAGTACTTC
TRBD1	TRBJ2-7	.	TRBV4-1	CASSRTGTGADQQYF	TGCGCCAGCAGCCGGACCGGGACAGGGGCCGATCAGCAGTACTTC
.	TRBJ1-6	.	TRBV4-3	CASSQDPQGSSPLHF	TGCGCCAGCAGCCAAGACCCACAGGGCAGTTCACCCCTCCACTTT
TRBD1	TRBJ1-2	.	TRBV2	CASNRGQPEGYGYTF	TGTGCCAGCAACCGGGGACAGCCCGAGGGCTATGGCTACACCTTC
.	TRBJ1-3	.	TRBV28	CASSLFFRLNAGNTIYF	TGTGCCAGCAGTTTATTTTTTCGGCTTAATGCAGGAAACACCATATATTTT
.	TRBJ2-1	.	TRBV28	CASNFYAKRSAYNEQFF	TGTGCCAGCAATTTTTACGCGAAGCGGTCTGCCTACAATGAGCAGTTCTTC
.	TRBJ2-1	.	TRBV28	CASSLLVGASGQFF	TGTGCCAGCAGTTTATTGGTAGGGGCCTCAGGCCAGTTCTTC
.	TRBJ1-1	.	TRBV28	CASSLYLGGPLTEAFF	TGTGCCAGCAGTTTATACCTCGGGGGGCCCCTCACTGAAGCTTTCTTT
.	TRBJ2-3	once	TRBV20-1	CSATSTDTQYF	TGCAGTGCTACATCCACAGATACGCAGTATTTT
.	TRBJ1-1	.	TRBV9	CASSVGGGFGNTEAFF	TGTGCCAGCAGCGTAGGAGGGGGATTTGGGAACACTGAAGCTTTCTTT
.	TRBJ2-7	.	TRBV30	CAWSLALGGEQYF	TGTGCCTGGAGTCTAGCCCTTGGGGGCGAGCAGTACTTC
.	TRBJ2-7	once	TRBV7-8	CASSRHYEQYF	TGTGCCAGCAGCAGACACTACGAGCAGTACTTC
.	TRBJ1-5	.	TRBV6-5	CASSPYVDQPQHF	TGTGCCAGCAGTCCATACGTCGATCAGCCCCAGCATTTT
.	TRBJ1-1	.	TRBV11-3	CAILSTGTEAFF	TGTGCCATCCTATCAACAGGGACTGAAGCTTTCTTT
.	TRBJ1-1	few	TRBV6-1	CASSEANRGAFF	TGTGCCAGCAGTGAAGCTAACCGAGGAGCTTTCTTT
TRBD2	TRBJ2-7	.	TRBV18	CASSPWGSGRMHEQYF	TGTGCCAGCTCACCCTGGGGTAGCGGGAGAATGCACGAGCAGTACTTC
TRBD2	TRBJ2-7	.	TRBV5-4	CASSFGTSPPFF	TGTGCCAGCAGCTTCGGGACTAGCCCTCCCTTCTTC
.	TRBJ2-3	.	TRBV5-1	CASSNRETDTQYF	TGCGCCAGCAGCAACAGGGAAACAGATACGCAGTATTTT
.	TRBJ2-7	.	TRBV12-2	CASRLVLGQGPYEQYF	TGTGCAAGTCGCTTAGTTCTGGGACAGGGCCCCTACGAGCAGTACTTC
TRBD1	TRBJ1-1	.	TRBV7-3	CASSYQGGTEAFF	TGTGCCAGCAGCTACCAGGGGGGGACTGAAGCTTTCTTT
.	TRBJ1-5	.	TRBV6-6	CASSYSGGNQPQHF	TGTGCCAGCAGTTACTCGGGTGGCAATCAGCCCCAGCATTTT
TRBD2	TRBJ2-1	.	TRBV28	CASYTGGNEQFF	TGTGCCAGTTATACGGGGGGGAATGAGCAGTTCTTC
.	TRBJ2-1	.	TRBV5-4	CASSLGTATYNEQFF	TGTGCCAGCAGCTTGGGGACAGCCACCTACAATGAGCAGTTCTTC
.	TRBJ2-7	.	TRBV5-1	CASSLGPLYEQYF	TGCGCCAGCAGCTTGGGGCCCCTATACGAGCAGTACTTC
.	TRBJ2-7	.	TRBV2	CASRPGTGPYEQYF	TGTGCCAGCAGACCCGGGACGGGGCCCTACGAGCAGTACTTC
.	TRBJ2-1	.	TRBV4-1	CASSQENNWYNEQFF	TGCGCCAGCAGCCAAGAGAATAACTGGTACAATGAGCAGTTCTTC
.	TRBJ2-7	once	TRBV13	CASSFAYEQYF	TGTGCCAGCAGCTTCGCGTACGAGCAGTACTTC
TRBD1	TRBJ2-5	once	TRBV6-6	CASVQGGKETQYF	TGTGCCAGCGTTCAAGGGGGCAAGGAGACCCAGTACTTC
TRBD2	TRBJ2-3	.	TRBV10-1	CASSESSGRKDTQYF	TGCGCCAGCAGTGAGTCTAGCGGGAGGAAAGATACGCAGTATTTT
.	TRBJ2-7	.	TRBV6-1	CASSSRTSSYEQYF	TGTGCCAGCAGCTCAAGAACATCCTCCTACGAGCAGTACTTC
TRBD1	TRBJ2-7	.	TRBV10-3	CAIGTQDRGTSEQYF	TGTGCCATCGGGACCCAGGACAGGGGGACCTCCGAGCAGTACTTC
TRBD1	TRBJ2-7	.	TRBV2	CASRDHRGLTYEQYF	TGTGCCAGCAGGGACCACAGGGGGCTTACCTACGAGCAGTACTTC
.	TRBJ2-7	.	TRBV27	CASSSQGTGEQYF	TGTGCCAGCAGTTCCCAGGGGACGGGAGAGCAGTACTTC
.	TRBJ2-7	.	TRBV25-1	CASSEVAGPGEQYF	TGTGCCAGCAGTGAAGTGGCGGGTCCGGGCGAGCAGTACTTC
TRBD2	TRBJ2-3	.	TRBV28	CASSSPGLGQYF	TGTGCCAGCAGTTCGCCGGGACTAGGGCAGTATTTT
TRBD1	TRBJ2-1	.	TRBV27	CASSLSATGGHKNIYNEQFF	TGTGCCAGCAGTTTATCGGCGACAGGGGGCCATAAGAATATATACAATGAGCAGTTCTTC
.	TRBJ2-1	once	TRBV29-1	CSVAGTLYNEQFF	TGCAGCGTTGCCGGGACCCTCTACAATGAGCAGTTCTTC
TRBD1	TRBJ2-5	.	TRBV2	CASSGDSQETQYF	TGTGCCAGCAGTGGGGACAGCCAAGAGACCCAGTACTTC
.	TRBJ2-7	.	TRBV5-1	CASSPGASISYEQYF	TGCGCCAGCAGCCCGGGGGCTAGCATCTCCTACGAGCAGTACTTC